The 32 T cell receptor beta chains in this list originate from one sample, sequenced in a study of cytomegalovirus exposure and HLA in healthy donors. The PCR employed 60 Vbeta primers together with 13 Jbeta primers. Sequencing was performed with immunoSEQ multiplex PCR; in TCRdb, only in-frame clones are kept and a portion is missing. The table lists about 160,000 clones, roughly three quarters of them singletons. Sequencing was done on a sample of PBMCs. These receptors came from a woman aged 45-65 years in good health and CMV-seropositive.

J is TRBJ2-7 and V is TRBV11-2; D is undetermined. CDR1 SGHAT and CDR2 FQNNGV come from the germline V gene. The CDR3 covers 15 residues. V shed 1 base and J shed 2 bases, with 12 bases lying between them. CDR3: CASSLALRSTYEQYF. In DNA form, the CDR3 reads TGTGCCAGCAGCTTAGCTTTGCGGAGTACCTACGAGCAGTACTTC.

The chain is built from TRBV9 and TRBJ1-6; D is uncertain. CDR3 length equals 17 residues. CDR1 is SGDLS, CDR2 YYNGEE, per germline. The germline V and J ends were trimmed by 3 bases and 4 bases, with 17 bases remaining between them. The CDR3 DNA follows: TGTGCCAGCAGCGACCACTCTGGCGGCGGTTATAATTCACCCCTCCACTTT. It codes for CASSDHSGGGYNSPLHF.

The gene calls are TRBV6-1 and TRBJ2-5, with D perhaps TRBD2 (7 bases). Per the germline V gene, CDR1 is MNHNS and CDR2 is SASEGT. There are 15 residues in the CDR3. Between the trimmed V and J ends, which lost 1 base and 5 bases, there was a span of 14 bases. CDR3 DNA sequence: TGTGCCAGCAGTGAAGGAGGGGGGGCCTGGGAGACCCAGTACTTC. Residues: CASSEGGGAWETQYF.

The rearrangement uses TRBV5-5 and TRBJ1-4, with D hard to call. Germline loops: CDR1 SGHKS, CDR2 YYEKEE (reference sequence). This CDR3 is built from 18 residues. With 0 bases removed from V and 0 bases from J, the gap between germline ends came to 15 bases. The CDR3 DNA is TGTGCCAGCAGCTTGGGGTCCAGGACTGCGTCAACTAATGAAAAACTGTTTTTT. The encoded protein is CASSLGSRTASTNEKLFF.

This sequence joins TRBV4-1 and TRBJ2-1, with D unresolved. This CDR3 is built from 15 residues. CDR1 MGHRA and CDR2 YSYEKL come from the germline V gene. The germline V and J ends were trimmed by 0 bases and 4 bases, with 10 bases remaining between them. CDR3 sequence reads: CASSQDVEAYNEQFF. CDR3 nucleotide sequence: TGCGCCAGCAGCCAAGACGTCGAGGCGTACAATGAGCAGTTCTTC.

This clone was detected a few times. The chain has TRBV5-1 and TRBJ1-1, with D uncertain. V gave up 2 bases and J gave up 0 bases, with 5 bases separating them. CDR1 and CDR2 (germline): SGHRS, YFSETQ. The CDR3 is 13 residues long. In DNA form, the CDR3 reads TGCGCCAGCAGCTTTAAGCTGAACACTGAAGCTTTCTTT. Protein product: CASSFKLNTEAFF.

The chain recombines TRBV6-5 with TRBJ2-5, with D unresolved. The V end was cut by 0 bases, the J end by 5 bases, with 10 bases between. CDR1 and CDR2 (germline): MNHEY, SVGAGI. This CDR3 spans 14 amino acids. The CDR3 is CASSYSSYYETQYF. In DNA form, the CDR3 reads TGTGCCAGCAGTTACTCGAGTTACTATGAGACCCAGTACTTC.

V is TRBV15 and J is TRBJ1-3; D call uncertain. Germline CDR1 and CDR2: LNHNV and YYDKDF (reference sequence). The CDR3 has 16 residues. V lost 0 bases and J 0 bases, leaving 9 bases between the germline ends. CDR3 nucleotides: TGTGCCACCAGCAGAGATCTCAGCGGCTCTGGAAACACCATATATTTT. This codes for CATSRDLSGSGNTIYF.

The chain employs TRBV11-3 and TRBJ1-3; TRBD1 matches at 7 bases. Germline V gene sequence: CDR1 SGHNT, CDR2 YENEEA. Losses at the gene ends were 2 bases for V and 4 bases for J; bases not matched to a gene: 11. The CDR3 spans 17 residues. The CDR3 sequence is CASSLRPRQGLGNTIYF. CDR3 sequence (DNA): TGTGCCAGCAGCTTAAGGCCCCGACAGGGCTTAGGAAACACCATATATTTT.

The chain couples TRBV5-1 to TRBJ2-5; D is uncertain. Germline V CDR1 and CDR2: SGHRS, YFSETQ. V was shortened by 7 bases and J by 0 bases, with 13 bases between the two germline ends. The CDR3 sequence is 14 residues long. The CDR3 DNA sequence: TGCGCCAGCGGGCGTAACGGCCACCAAGAGACCCAGTACTTC. Its protein product is CASGRNGHQETQYF.

This clone was recorded once. The CDR3, as DNA: TGTGCCTGGGGGGGGACAGGGGCCCATCAGCCCCAGCATTTT. Translation: CAWGGTGAHQPQHF. The V call is TRBV30, the J call TRBJ1-5, with 10 bases aligning to TRBD1. The CDR3 is 14 residues long. The V segment lost 5 bases and the J segment 5 bases; nucleotides outside the gene matches: 6. Germline V CDR1 and CDR2: GTSNPN, SVGIG (reference sequence).

In its sample, this clone was seen once. The chain has TRBV7-9 and TRBJ2-2; D may be TRBD2 (7 bases). Trimming left V 4 bases short and J 1 base short, with 10 bases between. CDR1 is SEHNR and CDR2 is FQNEAQ in the germline V gene (reference sequence). The CDR3 is 15 amino acids. The CDR3 here is CASSWGGQNTGELFF. The CDR3 DNA reads TGTGCCAGCAGCTGGGGGGGACAGAACACCGGGGAGCTGTTTTTT.

The chain has TRBV5-4 and TRBJ2-5; weak D call: TRBD2 (7 bases). This CDR3 has 15 amino acids. Germline CDR1 is SGHNT and CDR2 is YYREEE (reference sequence). V lost 1 base to trimming and J lost 4 bases, with 14 bases between them. CDR3 nucleotide sequence: TGTGCCAGCAGCTTGAGGGGGGGGCGAGGAGAGACCCAGTACTTC. The encoded protein is CASSLRGGRGETQYF.

This clone was seen more than once but under ten times. This chain joins TRBV4-3 and TRBJ2-1; 7 bases are a match to TRBD2. Germline assignment: CDR1 LGHNA and CDR2 YSLEER. The V segment lost 0 bases and the J segment 6 bases; nucleotides outside the gene matches: 11. The CDR3 consists of 17 residues. DNA of the CDR3: TGCGCCAGCAGCCAAGATCATGGGAGGGTCCTAACCAATGAGCAGTTCTTC. Its translation: CASSQDHGRVLTNEQFF.

This clone was counted only a few times. J is TRBJ1-5 and V is TRBV30; 9 positions match TRBD1. CDR3 size: 14 residues. Germline CDR1 is GTSNPN and CDR2 is SVGIG (reference sequence). J gave up 6 bases and V 3 bases, and 6 bases lay outside the gene matches. The CDR3 DNA is TGTGCCTGGAGCACCGGGACAGGGATTCAGCCCCAGCATTTT. It encodes CAWSTGTGIQPQHF.

This clone was counted a single time. The chain is built from TRBV29-1 and TRBJ2-2, with TRBD2 identical over 8 bases. Germline V gives CDR1 SQVTM, CDR2 ANQGSEA. This CDR3 has 14 residues. J gave up 2 bases and V 6 bases, and 5 bases lay outside the gene matches. CDR3 protein: CSVRTSLNTGELFF. DNA of the CDR3: TGCAGCGTCCGGACTAGCCTTAACACCGGGGAGCTGTTTTTT.

On this clone itself: One junction end disagrees with the germline gene, perhaps due to a read error. V and J are TRBV28 and TRBJ1-2; tentative D call: TRBD1 (6 bases). CDR1 MDHEN and CDR2 SYDVKM come from the germline V gene. The CDR3 runs 13 residues. CDR3 nucleotides: TGTGCCAGCAGCCAAGACAGGAACTTTGGCTACACCTTC. The encoded protein is CASSQDRNFGYTF.

This clone has just one count. The rearrangement joins TRBV27 to TRBJ2-5; TRBD2 matches at 12 bases. With V trimmed by 2 bases and J by 2 bases, 9 bases remained unmatched. Germline lookup yields CDR1 MNHEY and CDR2 SMNVEV (reference sequence). This CDR3 has 18 residues. The CDR3 loop is CASSLRLAGGAEQETQYF. CDR3 in DNA: TGTGCCAGCAGTTTACGGCTAGCGGGAGGGGCGGAACAAGAGACCCAGTACTTC.

The chain links TRBV19 to TRBJ1-5, with 8 bases fitting TRBD1. CDR1 is LNHDA and CDR2 is SQIVND in the germline V gene (reference sequence). The J segment lost 7 bases and the V segment lost 6 bases, leaving 5 bases of the junction unmatched. The CDR3 covers 13 residues. DNA of the CDR3: TGTGCCAGTAGCGGAAACAGGGGGCAGCCCCAGCATTTT. It translates to CASSGNRGQPQHF.

In this sample, this clone turned up once. V gene TRBV19 combines with J gene TRBJ2-1; the match to TRBD2 covers 9 bases. Germline CDR1 LNHDA, CDR2 SQIVND (reference sequence). This CDR3 is 17 amino acids long. V lost 0 bases to trimming and J lost 6 bases; unmatched junction nucleotides: 9. The CDR3 nucleotides are TGTGCCAGTAGTATAGAACCACTAGCGGGTGCAAGCAATGAGCAGTTCTTC. This sequence encodes CASSIEPLAGASNEQFF.

This clone was observed a few times. The rearrangement joins TRBV5-4 to TRBJ2-3; the D gene is possibly TRBD2 (6 bases). In germline, CDR1 is SGHNT, CDR2 YYREEE (reference sequence). Deletions cut 9 bases from V and 0 bases from J, with 14 bases between. The CDR3 is 14 residues long. CDR3 region: CATKGRTSTDTQYF. In nucleotides, the CDR3 is TGTGCCACCAAGGGGAGGACTAGCACAGATACGCAGTATTTT.

The chain is built from TRBV29-1 and TRBJ1-1; D may be TRBD1 (5 bases). With 4 bases removed from V and 2 bases from J, the gap between germline ends came to 11 bases. CDR1 and CDR2 (germline): SQVTM, ANQGSEA. CDR3 length: 13 residues. CDR3 loop: CSVGRGSNTEAFF. DNA for the CDR3: TGCAGCGTTGGGAGGGGATCCAACACTGAAGCTTTCTTT.

V gene TRBV7-8 combines with J gene TRBJ2-7; 9 nucleotides line up with TRBD1. This CDR3 contains 16 residues. Germline V gene sequence: CDR1 SGHVS, CDR2 FQNEAQ. Unmatched junction bases numbered 10, after V lost 4 bases and J lost 3 bases. CDR3 nucleotides: TGTGCCAGCAGCTCCGGGACAGGGATGGTGGACTACGAGCAGTACTTC. Translating it yields CASSSGTGMVDYEQYF.

The chain recombines TRBV4-2 with TRBJ1-5; tentative D call: TRBD1 (5 bases). Germline V gives CDR1 LGHNA, CDR2 YNFKEQ. This CDR3 is 15 amino acids long. V shed 2 bases and J shed 2 bases, with 10 bases lying between them. The CDR3 protein is CASSQPDSRNQPQHF. CDR3 DNA sequence: TGTGCCAGCAGCCAACCTGACAGCCGCAATCAGCCCCAGCATTTT.

V and J are TRBV7-2 and TRBJ1-1; D ambiguous. Trimming shortened V by 0 bases and J by 3 bases, and 5 bases separated the two germline ends. Germline CDR1 and CDR2: SGHTA and FQGNSA. The CDR3 totals 13 residues. CDR3 region: CASSLARYTEAFF. In DNA form, the CDR3 reads TGTGCCAGCAGCTTAGCGCGGTACACTGAAGCTTTCTTT.

The V gene is TRBV19, the J gene TRBJ1-1; D is possibly TRBD1 (5 bases). The germline V and J ends were trimmed by 4 bases and 1 base, with 13 bases remaining between them. The CDR3 length is 15 residues. Germline V gene lookup returns CDR1 LNHDA and CDR2 SQIVND (reference sequence). DNA for the CDR3: TGTGCCAGTAGTAGCCGACAGCTTAAGAACACTGAAGCTTTCTTT. It yields the protein CASSSRQLKNTEAFF.

In this sample, this clone turned up once. The chain is built from TRBV6-5 and TRBJ1-2, with 7 bases identical to TRBD1. This CDR3 comprises 14 residues. Per germline, CDR1 MNHEY and CDR2 SVGAGI. J gave up 7 bases and V 5 bases, and 10 bases lay outside the gene matches. The CDR3 nucleotides are TGTGCCAGCAGTAATCAGGGGGAACGACGTGGCTACACCTTC. The encoded protein is CASSNQGERRGYTF.

This sequence joins TRBV10-2 and TRBJ2-1; 11 bases match TRBD2. Trimming took 6 bases from V and 0 from J; bases not matched to a gene: 7. The CDR3 has 17 residues. CDR1 WSHSY and CDR2 SAAADI come from the germline V gene. CDR3 sequence (DNA): TGCGCCAGCAGCTTACTAGCGGGAGTCAGCTCCTACAATGAGCAGTTCTTC. Translating gives CASSLLAGVSSYNEQFF.

This chain connects TRBV9 to TRBJ1-2; D possibly corresponds to TRBD1 (5 bases). V dropped 1 base and J dropped 3 bases, with 13 bases sitting between them. Looked up from germline, CDR1 is SGDLS and CDR2 is YYNGEE. The CDR3 has 15 residues. The chain's CDR3 is CASSVFSGLDYGYTF. The CDR3 DNA sequence: TGTGCCAGCAGCGTATTTTCAGGGTTGGACTATGGCTACACCTTC.

The CDR3 nucleotides are TGTGCCAGTATAGGGACAGGGAACACCGGGGAGCTGTTTTTT. Encoded protein: CASIGTGNTGELFF. The V and J genes are TRBV19 and TRBJ2-2, with 8 bases identical to TRBD1. V lost 7 bases, J lost 1 base, and 2 bases stayed unmatched. Germline V CDR1 and CDR2: LNHDA, SQIVND (reference sequence). The CDR3 has 14 amino acids.

The chain carries TRBV15 and TRBJ2-1; TRBD2 might be the D (5 bases). This CDR3 spans 20 amino acids. Germline V CDR1 and CDR2: LNHNV, YYDKDF (reference sequence). V lost 1 base to trimming and J lost 0 bases, with 22 bases between them. DNA of the CDR3: TGTGCCACCAGCAGAGTCCTTCTGGTATCGGGGATAAGCTCCTACAATGAGCAGTTCTTC. Amino acid sequence: CATSRVLLVSGISSYNEQFF.

V gene TRBV11-2 combines with J gene TRBJ2-7; tentative D call: TRBD1 (6 bases). CDR1 is SGHAT, CDR2 FQNNGV, per germline. V was shortened by 1 base and J by 7 bases, with 17 bases between the two germline ends. The CDR3 is 15 residues long. The CDR3 is CASSLGQAGVGEQYF. The CDR3 nucleotides are TGTGCCAGCAGCTTAGGGCAGGCAGGGGTAGGGGAGCAGTACTTC.